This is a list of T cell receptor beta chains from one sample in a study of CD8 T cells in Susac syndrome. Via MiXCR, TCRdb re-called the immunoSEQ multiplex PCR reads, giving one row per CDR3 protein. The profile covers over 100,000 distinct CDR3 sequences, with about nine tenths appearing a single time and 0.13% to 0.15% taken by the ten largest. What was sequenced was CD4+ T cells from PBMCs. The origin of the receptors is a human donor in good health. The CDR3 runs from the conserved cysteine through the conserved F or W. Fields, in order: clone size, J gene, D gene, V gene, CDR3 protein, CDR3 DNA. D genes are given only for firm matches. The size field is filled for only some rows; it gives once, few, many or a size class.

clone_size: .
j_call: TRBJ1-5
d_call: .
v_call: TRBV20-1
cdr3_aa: CSARDAGARDRSHQPQHF
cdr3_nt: TGCAGTGCTAGAGATGCTGGCGCCCGAGACAGGTCCCATCAGCCCCAGCATTTT

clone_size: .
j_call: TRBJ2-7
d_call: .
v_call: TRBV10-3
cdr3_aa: CAISELVAATYEQYF
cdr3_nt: TGTGCCATCAGTGAGTTAGTAGCGGCAACCTACGAGCAGTACTTC

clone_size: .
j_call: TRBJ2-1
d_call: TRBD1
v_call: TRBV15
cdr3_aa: CATSSFDRGLYNEQFF
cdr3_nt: TGTGCCACCAGCAGCTTCGACAGGGGGCTCTACAATGAGCAGTTCTTC

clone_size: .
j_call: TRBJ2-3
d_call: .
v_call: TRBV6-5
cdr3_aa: CASSPLARIVDTQYF
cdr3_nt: TGTGCCAGCAGTCCCCTAGCCAGAATCGTCGATACGCAGTATTTT

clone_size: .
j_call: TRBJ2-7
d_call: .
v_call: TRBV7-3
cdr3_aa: CASSLHNSYEQYF
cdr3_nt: TGTGCCAGCAGCTTGCACAACTCCTACGAGCAGTACTTC

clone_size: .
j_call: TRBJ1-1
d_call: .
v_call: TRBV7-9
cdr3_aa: CASSSYMTGNTEAFF
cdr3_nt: TGTGCCAGCAGCTCATATATGACAGGGAACACTGAAGCTTTCTTT

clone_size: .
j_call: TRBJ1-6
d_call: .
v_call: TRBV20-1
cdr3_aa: CSASVLGGYSPLHF
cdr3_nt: TGCAGTGCCTCGGTGTTGGGAGGGTATTCACCCCTCCACTTT

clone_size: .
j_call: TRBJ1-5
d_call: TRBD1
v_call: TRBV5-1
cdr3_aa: CASSLLTGANQPQHF
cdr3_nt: TGCGCCAGCAGCCTGCTGACAGGGGCAAATCAGCCCCAGCATTTT

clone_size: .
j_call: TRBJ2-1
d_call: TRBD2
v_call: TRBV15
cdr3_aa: CATSRPKYAGGLNEQFF
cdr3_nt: TGTGCCACCAGCAGACCCAAATACGCGGGAGGCTTGAATGAGCAGTTCTTC

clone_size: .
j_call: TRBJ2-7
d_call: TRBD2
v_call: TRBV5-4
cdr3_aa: CASSSGLAGESTYEQYF
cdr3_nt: TGTGCCAGCAGCTCCGGACTAGCGGGGGAATCAACCTACGAGCAGTACTTC

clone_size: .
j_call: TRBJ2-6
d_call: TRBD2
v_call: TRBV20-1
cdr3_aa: CSARSQGGSGANVLTF
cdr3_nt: TGCAGTGCTAGATCGCAGGGAGGGTCTGGGGCCAACGTCCTGACTTTC

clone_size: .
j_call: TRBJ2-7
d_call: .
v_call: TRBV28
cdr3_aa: CASSLGTHSYEQYF
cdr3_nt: TGTGCCAGCAGCCTCGGAACTCATTCCTACGAGCAGTACTTC

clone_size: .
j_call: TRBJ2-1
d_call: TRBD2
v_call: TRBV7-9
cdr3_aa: CASSLLAGGNNEQFF
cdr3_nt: TGTGCCAGCAGCTTATTAGCGGGGGGTAACAATGAGCAGTTCTTC

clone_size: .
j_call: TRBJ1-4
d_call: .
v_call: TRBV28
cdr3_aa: CASSGSGVEKLFF
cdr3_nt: TGTGCCAGCAGTGGGAGTGGGGTCGAAAAACTGTTTTTT

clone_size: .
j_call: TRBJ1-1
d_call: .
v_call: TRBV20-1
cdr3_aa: CSGGRGTEAFF
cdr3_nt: TGCAGTGGCGGACGGGGCACTGAAGCTTTCTTT

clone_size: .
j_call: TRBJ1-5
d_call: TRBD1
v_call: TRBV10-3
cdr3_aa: CAISEPRTGGNQPQHF
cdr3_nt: TGTGCCATCAGTGAGCCCCGGACAGGGGGCAATCAGCCCCAGCATTTT

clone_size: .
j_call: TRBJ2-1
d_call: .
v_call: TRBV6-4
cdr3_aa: CASSDSANEQFF
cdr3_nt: TGTGCCAGCAGTGACTCGGCTAATGAGCAGTTCTTC

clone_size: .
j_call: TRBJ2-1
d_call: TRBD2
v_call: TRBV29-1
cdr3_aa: CSARPAGGGYNEQFF
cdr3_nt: TGCAGCGCCCGACCAGCGGGAGGTGGCTACAATGAGCAGTTCTTC

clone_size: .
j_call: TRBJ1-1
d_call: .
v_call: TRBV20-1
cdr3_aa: CSASGQLMNTEAFF
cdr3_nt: TGCAGTGCTTCCGGACAGCTGATGAACACTGAAGCTTTCTTT

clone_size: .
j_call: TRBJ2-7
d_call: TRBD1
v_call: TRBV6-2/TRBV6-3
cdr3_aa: CASGTGTGRYEQYF
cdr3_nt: TGTGCCAGTGGAACCGGGACAGGGCGCTACGAGCAGTACTTC

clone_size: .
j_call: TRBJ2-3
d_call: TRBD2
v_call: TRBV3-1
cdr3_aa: CASSQVPSGSNGDTQYF
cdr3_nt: TGTGCCAGCAGCCAAGTCCCCAGCGGGAGCAATGGAGATACGCAGTATTTT

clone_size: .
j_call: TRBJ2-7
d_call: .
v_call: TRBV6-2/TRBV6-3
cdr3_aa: CASSRGQLEQYF
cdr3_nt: TGTGCCAGCAGTCGCGGACAACTCGAGCAGTACTTC

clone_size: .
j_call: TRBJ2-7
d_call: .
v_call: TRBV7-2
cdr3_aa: CASSRVARQTGSYEQYF
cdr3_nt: TGTGCCAGCAGTCGAGTGGCCCGTCAGACGGGGTCCTACGAGCAGTACTTC

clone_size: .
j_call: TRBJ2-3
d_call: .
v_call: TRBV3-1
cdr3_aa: CASSQDTDRTDTQYF
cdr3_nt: TGTGCCAGCAGCCAAGATACAGATCGCACAGATACGCAGTATTTT

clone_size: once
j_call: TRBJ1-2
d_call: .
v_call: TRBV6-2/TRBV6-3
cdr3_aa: CASRETTNYGYTF
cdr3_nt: TGTGCCAGCAGGGAGACTACTAACTATGGCTACACCTTC

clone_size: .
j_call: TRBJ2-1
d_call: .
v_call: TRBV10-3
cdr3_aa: CAIRPGAYNEQFF
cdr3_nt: TGTGCCATCAGACCGGGAGCTTACAATGAGCAGTTCTTC

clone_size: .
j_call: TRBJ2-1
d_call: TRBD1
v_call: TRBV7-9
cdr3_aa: CASSSGQAGYNEQFF
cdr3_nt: TGTGCCAGCAGCTCCGGACAGGCCGGTTACAATGAGCAGTTCTTC

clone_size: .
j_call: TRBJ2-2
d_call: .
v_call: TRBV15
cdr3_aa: CATRDGGTGELFF
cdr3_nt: TGTGCCACCCGGGACGGGGGCACCGGGGAGCTGTTTTTT

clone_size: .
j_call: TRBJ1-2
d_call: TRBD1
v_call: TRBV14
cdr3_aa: CASRGQGSYGYTF
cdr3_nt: TGTGCCAGCAGAGGACAGGGGAGCTATGGCTACACCTTC

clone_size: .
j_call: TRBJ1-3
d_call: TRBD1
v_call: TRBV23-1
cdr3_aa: CASSQSATPGTGAGNTIYF
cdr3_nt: TGCGCCAGCAGTCAATCCGCAACCCCCGGGACAGGGGCTGGAAACACCATATATTTT

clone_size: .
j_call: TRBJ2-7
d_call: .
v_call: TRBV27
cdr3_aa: CASAPSGVYEQYF
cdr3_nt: TGTGCCAGCGCTCCCTCAGGGGTTTACGAGCAGTACTTC

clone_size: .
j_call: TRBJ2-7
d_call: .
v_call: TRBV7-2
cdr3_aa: CASSSYYRQGLPIYEQYF
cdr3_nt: TGTGCCAGCAGCTCCTACTACCGACAGGGACTACCAATCTACGAGCAGTACTTC

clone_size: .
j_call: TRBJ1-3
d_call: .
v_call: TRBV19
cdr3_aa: CASTRGGNTIYF
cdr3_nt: TGTGCCAGTACTCGTGGGGGAAACACCATATATTTT

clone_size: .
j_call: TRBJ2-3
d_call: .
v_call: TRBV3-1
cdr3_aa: CASSQDRSRGFTDTQYF
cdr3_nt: TGTGCCAGCAGCCAAGATCGTAGCAGGGGCTTCACAGATACGCAGTATTTT

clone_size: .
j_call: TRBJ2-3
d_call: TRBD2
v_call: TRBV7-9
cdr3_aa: CASSFGLAASTDTQYF
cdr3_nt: TGTGCCAGCAGCTTCGGACTAGCGGCGAGCACAGATACGCAGTATTTT

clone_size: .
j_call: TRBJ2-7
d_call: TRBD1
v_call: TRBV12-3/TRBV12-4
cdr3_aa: CASSLEGAREQYF
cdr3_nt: TGTGCCAGCAGTTTAGAGGGGGCACGCGAGCAGTACTTC

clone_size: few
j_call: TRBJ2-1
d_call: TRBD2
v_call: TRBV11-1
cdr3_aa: CASSPPSGSHNEQFF
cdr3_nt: TGTGCCAGCAGCCCACCTAGCGGGAGTCACAATGAGCAGTTCTTC

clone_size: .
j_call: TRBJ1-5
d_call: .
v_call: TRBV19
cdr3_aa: CASSIEGRRSPDQPQHF
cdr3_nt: TGTGCCAGTAGTATAGAGGGCCGGCGGAGCCCCGATCAGCCCCAGCATTTT

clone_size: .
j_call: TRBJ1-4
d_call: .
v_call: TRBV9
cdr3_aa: CASSVAGGELGEKLFF
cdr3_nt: TGTGCCAGCAGCGTAGCTGGCGGGGAACTTGGCGAAAAACTGTTTTTT

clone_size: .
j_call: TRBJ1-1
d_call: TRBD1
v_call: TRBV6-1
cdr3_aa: CASSRRTGPTNTEAFF
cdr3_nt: TGTGCCAGCAGCCGCCGGACAGGGCCGACGAACACTGAAGCTTTCTTT

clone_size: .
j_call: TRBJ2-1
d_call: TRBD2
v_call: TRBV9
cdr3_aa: CASSVGRTSYNEQFF
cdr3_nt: TGTGCCAGCAGCGTAGGCAGGACTAGCTACAATGAGCAGTTCTTC

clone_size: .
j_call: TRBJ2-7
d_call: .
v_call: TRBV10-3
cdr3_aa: CATQNDRSYEQYF
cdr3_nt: TGTGCCACCCAAAACGACAGATCCTACGAGCAGTACTTC

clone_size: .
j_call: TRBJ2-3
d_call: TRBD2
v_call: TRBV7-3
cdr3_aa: CASSPKGSGGRADTQYF
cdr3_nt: TGTGCCAGCAGCCCAAAGGGTAGCGGGGGACGGGCAGATACGCAGTATTTT

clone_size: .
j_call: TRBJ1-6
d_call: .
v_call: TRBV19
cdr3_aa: CASSPRRGTYNSPLHF
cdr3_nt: TGTGCCAGTAGTCCTCGACGGGGAACCTATAATTCACCCCTCCACTTT

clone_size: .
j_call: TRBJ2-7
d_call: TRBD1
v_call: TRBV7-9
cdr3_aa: CASSSPGTGPYEQYF
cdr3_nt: TGTGCCAGCAGCTCCCCCGGGACAGGACCCTACGAGCAGTACTTC

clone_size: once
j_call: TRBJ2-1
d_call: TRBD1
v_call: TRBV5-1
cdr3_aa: CASSRQGNNEQFF
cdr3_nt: TGCGCCAGCAGCAGACAGGGAAACAATGAGCAGTTCTTC

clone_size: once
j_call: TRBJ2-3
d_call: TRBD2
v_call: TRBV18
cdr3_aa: CASSPVQRGDTQYF
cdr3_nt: TGTGCCAGCTCACCAGTTCAGCGGGGAGATACGCAGTATTTT

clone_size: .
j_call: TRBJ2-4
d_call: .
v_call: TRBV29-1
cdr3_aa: CSVEGGENIQYF
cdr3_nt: TGCAGCGTTGAAGGGGGAGAAAACATTCAGTACTTC

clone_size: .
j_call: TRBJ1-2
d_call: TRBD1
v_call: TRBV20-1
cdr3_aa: CSARADRDYGYTF
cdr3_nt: TGCAGTGCTAGAGCGGACAGGGACTATGGCTACACCTTC

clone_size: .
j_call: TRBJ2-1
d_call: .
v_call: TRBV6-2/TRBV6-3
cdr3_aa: CASSYSPTGNEQFF
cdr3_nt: TGTGCCAGCAGTTACTCCCCAACGGGCAATGAGCAGTTCTTC

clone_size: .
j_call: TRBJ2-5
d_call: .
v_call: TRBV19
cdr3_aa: CASSELFEAQYF
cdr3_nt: TGTGCCAGTAGTGAGCTCTTTGAGGCCCAGTACTTC

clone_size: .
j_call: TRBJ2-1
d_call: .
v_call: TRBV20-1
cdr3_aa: CRAVGGPNEQFF
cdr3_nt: TGCAGGGCAGTGGGGGGGCCGAATGAGCAGTTCTTC

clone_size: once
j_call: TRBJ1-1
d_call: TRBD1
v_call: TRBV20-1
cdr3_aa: CSAWKGASNTEAFF
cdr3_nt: TGCAGTGCTTGGAAGGGGGCATCGAACACTGAAGCTTTCTTT

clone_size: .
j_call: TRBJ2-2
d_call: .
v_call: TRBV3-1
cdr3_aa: CATSLAGRTGELFF
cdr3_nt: TGTGCCACAAGCCTCGCGGGACGCACCGGGGAGCTGTTTTTT

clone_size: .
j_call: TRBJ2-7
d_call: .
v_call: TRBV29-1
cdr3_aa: CSVVGNPYEQYF
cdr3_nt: TGCAGCGTTGTAGGAAACCCCTACGAGCAGTACTTC

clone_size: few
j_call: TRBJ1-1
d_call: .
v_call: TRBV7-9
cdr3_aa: CASSPTLKAFF
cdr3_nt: TGTGCCAGCAGCCCAACCCTGAAAGCTTTCTTT

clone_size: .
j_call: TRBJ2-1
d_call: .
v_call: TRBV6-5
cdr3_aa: CASNADLYNEQFF
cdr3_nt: TGTGCCAGCAACGCGGACTTATACAATGAGCAGTTCTTC

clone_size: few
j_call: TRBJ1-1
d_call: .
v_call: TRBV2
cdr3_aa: CASSEGPNTEAFF
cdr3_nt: TGTGCCAGCAGTGAGGGCCCGAACACTGAAGCTTTCTTT

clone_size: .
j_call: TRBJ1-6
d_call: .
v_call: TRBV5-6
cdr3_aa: CASGSSYNSPLHF
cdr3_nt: TGTGCCAGCGGGAGCTCCTATAATTCACCCCTCCACTTT

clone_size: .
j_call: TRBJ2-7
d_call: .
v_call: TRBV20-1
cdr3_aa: CSAGAGTGSSYEQYF
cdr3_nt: TGCAGTGCGGGAGCCGGGACGGGGAGCTCCTACGAGCAGTACTTC